The 32 T cell receptor beta chains reported below all come from one sample, sequenced in a study of beta chain features in type 1 diabetes. Sequenced material consisted of expressed TCRB transcripts (all of the isolated RNA was reverse transcribed). Method: immunoSEQ multiplex PCR; TCRdb's copy keeps in-frame clones and lacks some. The table shows 620,000 or so clones, with roughly 16% occurring only once. The sample consisted of naive CD4+ T cells from blood. These receptors came from a man aged 18 to 29 in good health.

The chain has TRBV18 and TRBJ2-2, with D possibly being TRBD1 or TRBD2 (5 bases each). The V gene's germline CDR1 is KGHSH and CDR2 LQKENI. This CDR3 has 15 amino acids. The V end lost 0 bases, the J end lost 1 base, and 6 bases lay between the germline ends. The CDR3 is CASSPPGRNTGELFF. In DNA, the CDR3 is TGTGCCAGCTCACCACCGGGACGGAACACCGGGGAGCTGTTTTTT.

In its sample, this clone was seen a few times. The J gene is TRBJ2-3, the V gene TRBV13, with D uncertain. The CDR3 consists of 12 residues. Germline V gene lookup returns CDR1 PRHDT and CDR2 FYEKMQ (reference sequence). Trimming took off 5 bases at V and 3 bases at J, with 6 bases between the two ends. The chain's CDR3 is CASSPKTDTQYF. The CDR3, as DNA: TGTGCCAGCAGCCCCAAGACAGATACGCAGTATTTT.

The chain is built from TRBV7-3 and TRBJ2-2; 11 bases are a match to TRBD1. Germline CDR1 SGHTA, CDR2 FQGTGA. After removal of 0 bases from V and 5 bases from J, the junction contained 11 bases not matched to a gene. CDR3 length: 19 residues. CDR3 region: CASSLTSPGQGAGTGELFF. CDR3 DNA sequence: TGTGCCAGCAGCTTAACGAGCCCTGGACAGGGGGCTGGGACCGGGGAGCTGTTTTTT.

The chain has TRBV25-1 and TRBJ1-1; D perhaps matches TRBD1 (5 bases). Deletions cut 7 bases from V and 4 bases from J, with 13 bases between. The germline CDR1 and CDR2 sequences are MGHDK and SYGVNS. The CDR3 loop spans 13 amino acids. The CDR3 DNA is TGTGCCAGCATATCTCTGGGGGGCACTGAAGCTTTCTTT. It encodes CASISLGGTEAFF.

This chain joins TRBV5-1 and TRBJ2-6; the D is unclear. Trimming pared 3 bases from V and 0 bases from J, leaving 7 bases between. The CDR3 runs to 15 residues. The germline gives CDR1 SGHRS, CDR2 YFSETQ. CDR3 in DNA: TGCGCCAGCAGCTCCAGATCCTCTGGGGCCAACGTCCTGACTTTC. It specifies CASSSRSSGANVLTF.

The CDR3 spells CASSLGWGNNQPQHF. CDR3 sequence (DNA): TGTGCCAGCAGCCTCGGCTGGGGGAATAATCAGCCCCAGCATTTT. V and J are TRBV5-6 and TRBJ1-5, with D perhaps matching TRBD1 (5 bases). Germline V gene data show CDR1 as SGHDT and CDR2 as YYEEEE. Trimming took 4 bases from V and 4 from J, leaving 15 bases between them. This CDR3 has 15 residues. The full variable domain, its missing parts supplied by reference TRBV5-6 and TRBJ1-5, is DAGVTQSPTHLIKTRGQQVTLRCSPKSGHDTVSWYQQALGQGPQFIFQYYEEEERQRGNFPDRFSGHQFPNYSSELNVNALLLGDSALYLCASSLGWGNNQPQHFGDGTRLSIL.

The chain uses TRBV18 and TRBJ1-1; D not certain. Germline loops: CDR1 KGHSH, CDR2 LQKENI. Trimming took off 3 bases at V and 5 bases at J, with 13 bases between the two ends. The CDR3 is made up of 14 amino acids. In nucleotides, the CDR3 is TGTGCCAGCTCACCGAACACGGGAGGTACTGAAGCTTTCTTT. Its protein is CASSPNTGGTEAFF.

V usage is TRBV7-2 and J usage is TRBJ1-1; unclear D gene. V was cut by 5 bases and J by 5 bases, with 9 bases left in between. From germline, CDR1 is SGHTA and CDR2 FQGNSA. The CDR3 spans 12 residues. CDR3 in amino acids: CASSGSRTEAFF. The CDR3 DNA is TGTGCCAGCAGCGGAAGTCGGACTGAAGCTTTCTTT.

The CDR3 DNA reads TGTGCCACCAGCTTCAGCGGGACTAGCGGGCCAGATACGCAGTATTTT. Protein product: CATSFSGTSGPDTQYF. The chain combines TRBV15 with TRBJ2-3, with 12 bases lining up with TRBD2. The CDR3 is made up of 16 amino acids. In germline, CDR1 is LNHNV, CDR2 YYDKDF (reference sequence). Trimming at V came to 5 bases and at J to 4 bases, leaving 7 bases not matched to a gene.

The chain couples TRBV28 to TRBJ1-1; D may be TRBD1 (6 bases). V was trimmed by 10 bases and J by 10 bases, leaving 16 bases between them. Germline V gives CDR1 MDHEN, CDR2 SYDVKM. This CDR3 has 11 amino acids. CDR3 residues: CAIVGGRRAFF. The CDR3 nucleotides read TGTGCCATCGTGGGGGGGCGCAGAGCTTTCTTT.

On this clone: Just one base apart from a much larger clone, this may be a read error. The gene calls are TRBV11-1 and TRBJ2-5; D not resolved. The CDR3 loop spans 11 amino acids. The V and J ends lost 3 bases and 1 base respectively, with 0 bases between them. CDR1 is SGHAT and CDR2 is FQDESV in the germline V gene (reference sequence). The chain's CDR3 is CASSFQETQYF. Here the CDR3 DNA reads TGTGCCAGCAGCTTCCAAGAGACCCAGTACTTC.

This chain connects TRBV28 to TRBJ2-1; D gene uncertain. The length of the CDR3 is 17 residues. V was clipped by 2 bases and J by 4 bases, with 18 bases between them. Germline CDR1 reads MDHEN; CDR2 reads SYDVKM. DNA of the CDR3: TGTGCCAGCAGTTTAATCCGACAACAACTATTTTACAATGAGCAGTTCTTC. The encoded protein is CASSLIRQQLFYNEQFF.

This chain joins TRBV27 and TRBJ1-2; D not certain. V gave up 3 bases and J gave up 9 bases, with 11 bases separating them. The CDR3 runs 12 residues. Germline values: CDR1 MNHEY, CDR2 SMNVEV (reference sequence). CDR3 coding DNA: TGTGCCAGCAGTTTTGCCGGGAGCAGCTACACCTTC. It specifies CASSFAGSSYTF.

The V gene is TRBV7-3, the J gene TRBJ2-2; D is unresolved. From germline, CDR1 is SGHTA and CDR2 FQGTGA. Trimming stripped 5 bases from V and 0 bases from J, with 10 bases between. The CDR3 is made up of 15 amino acids. CDR3: CASSQTSTNTGELFF. The CDR3 bases are TGTGCCAGCAGCCAAACCAGCACGAACACCGGGGAGCTGTTTTTT.

This clone was seen more than once but under ten times. The rearrangement links TRBV7-8 to TRBJ2-1; TRBD2 might be the D (5 bases). Trimming stripped 0 bases from V and 3 bases from J, with 9 bases between. This CDR3 region has 15 residues. The germline V gene has CDR1 SGHVS and CDR2 FQNEAQ. The CDR3 loop is CASSLATGVYNEQFF. CDR3 in DNA: TGTGCCAGCAGCTTAGCTACCGGGGTCTACAATGAGCAGTTCTTC.

This clone was observed a few times. This rearrangement joins TRBV5-1 to TRBJ2-6; 11 bases agree with TRBD2. Germline trimming cut 5 bases from V and 0 bases from J; bases unmatched to any gene: 4. This CDR3 has 17 residues. Germline V CDR1 and CDR2: SGHRS, YFSETQ. CDR3 loop: CASSGLAGISGANVLTF. The CDR3 region has the DNA TGCGCCAGCAGTGGACTAGCGGGCATCTCTGGGGCCAACGTCCTGACTTTC. The whole variable domain, remainder taken from reference TRBV5-1 and TRBJ2-6, is KAGVTQTPRYLIKTRGQQVTLSCSPISGHRSVSWYQQTPGQGLQFLFEYFSETQRNKGNFPGRFSGRQFSNSRSEMNVSTLELGDSALYLCASSGLAGISGANVLTFGAGSRLTVL.

This clone appeared a few times. The chain carries TRBV28 and TRBJ2-7, with D possibly TRBD2 on 5 matching bases. Germline lookup yields CDR1 MDHEN and CDR2 SYDVKM. The CDR3 runs to 19 residues. The germline V and J ends were trimmed by 0 bases and 2 bases, with 23 bases remaining between them. The CDR3 reads CASSLWRVQGRDIPYEQYF. CDR3 DNA sequence: TGTGCCAGCAGTTTATGGCGGGTGCAAGGCCGAGACATCCCCTACGAGCAGTACTTC.

The chain uses TRBV7-3 and TRBJ2-2; 7 bases agree with TRBD2. This CDR3 region has 16 residues. With V trimmed by 0 bases and J by 6 bases, 7 bases remained unmatched. Germline V CDR1 and CDR2: SGHTA, FQGTGA. For the CDR3, the DNA is TGTGCCAGCAGCTTAACCCGAGGCGGGAGTGCCGGGGAGCTGTTTTTT. Its protein is CASSLTRGGSAGELFF.

This clone was detected a few times. The chain has TRBV5-4 and TRBJ1-1; D remains unclear. This CDR3 is 13 amino acids long. V dropped 4 bases and J dropped 8 bases, with 15 bases sitting between them. The germline gives CDR1 SGHNT, CDR2 YYREEE (reference sequence). The CDR3: CASSPAVTLEAFF. In nucleotides, the CDR3 is TGTGCCAGCAGCCCGGCCGTAACATTAGAAGCTTTCTTT.

The chain has TRBV7-9 and TRBJ2-5, with 7 bases that match TRBD1. The CDR3 has 14 residues. V was clipped by 4 bases and J by 2 bases; unmatched bases: 4. Germline V gene sequence: CDR1 SEHNR, CDR2 FQNEAQ (reference sequence). Here the CDR3 DNA reads TGTGCCAGCAGCTCACTGGACAGGCAAGAGACCCAGTACTTC. Protein product: CASSSLDRQETQYF. The full variable domain, completed using reference TRBV7-9 and TRBJ2-5, is DTGVSQNPRHKITKRGQNVTFRCDPISEHNRLYWYRQTLGQGPEFLTYFQNEAQLEKSRLLSDRFSAERPKGSFSTLEIQRTEQGDSAMYLCASSSLDRQETQYFGPGTRLLVL.

V is TRBV7-2 and J is TRBJ2-2; D ambiguous. The CDR3 is 14 residues long. Trimming cost V 5 bases and J 4 bases, with 11 bases left between them. Germline values: CDR1 SGHTA, CDR2 FQGNSA. The CDR3 nucleotides read TGTGCCAGCAGCCCGCGGTTTTTCACCGGGGAGCTGTTTTTT. Its translation is CASSPRFFTGELFF. Variable domain in full (rest from reference TRBV7-2 and TRBJ2-2): GAGVSQSPSNKVTEKGKDVELRCDPISGHTALYWYRQSLGQGLEFLIYFQGNSAPDKSGLPSDRFSAERTGGSVSTLTIQRTQQEDSAVYLCASSPRFFTGELFFGEGSRLTVL.

The table lists this clone with a few counts. CDR3 in amino acids: CASSDPIKETQYF. CDR3 coding DNA: TGTGCCAGCAGCGACCCTATTAAAGAGACCCAGTACTTC. The chain carries TRBV11-2 and TRBJ2-5; no reliable D call. Germline V gene sequence: CDR1 SGHAT, CDR2 FQNNGV. The CDR3 has 13 residues. Trimming cost V 5 bases and J 3 bases, with 10 bases left between them.

J is TRBJ1-2 and V is TRBV7-9; D is uncertain. The CDR3 is 14 amino acids. Germline V gene data show CDR1 as SEHNR and CDR2 as FQNEAQ (reference sequence). The V end was cut by 3 bases, the J end by 4 bases, with 12 bases between. In nucleotides, the CDR3 is TGTGCCAGCAGCTTTGGGGAAGGAAGCTATGGCTACACCTTC. It encodes CASSFGEGSYGYTF.

CDR3 nucleotide sequence: TGTGCCAGCAGCACCTCAGACAGGATGAACACTGAAGCTTTCTTT. Its translation: CASSTSDRMNTEAFF. This chain uses TRBV7-2 with TRBJ1-1; possibly TRBD1 for D (6 bases). The length of the CDR3 is 15 residues. Trimming cost V 5 bases and J 0 bases, with 13 bases left between them. In germline, CDR1 is SGHTA, CDR2 FQGNSA.

Of note for this clone: The same CDR3 is also encoded by other DNA sequences in this sample. The chain employs TRBV28 and TRBJ2-7; D ambiguous. The CDR3 totals 10 residues. Germline V lookup: CDR1 MDHEN, CDR2 SYDVKM. The ends were cut back, 8 bases at V and 1 base at J, with 3 bases in the middle. CDR3 bases: TGTGCCAGCGGGTCCTACGAGCAGTACTTC. Translation gives CASGSYEQYF. The whole variable domain, filled in from reference TRBV28 and TRBJ2-7, reads DVKVTQSSRYLVKRTGEKVFLECVQDMDHENMFWYRQDPGLGLRLIYFSYDVKMKEKGDIPEGYSVSREKKERFSLILESASTNQTSMYLCASGSYEQYFGPGTRLTVT.

This clone turned up a few times. The chain couples TRBV5-5 to TRBJ2-5; 7 bases are shared with TRBD1. The CDR3 has 13 amino acids. With V trimmed by 4 bases and J by 5 bases, 5 bases remained unmatched. CDR1 is SGHKS, CDR2 YYEKEE, per germline (reference sequence). CDR3 region: CASSEQGPETQYF. The DNA for the CDR3 is TGTGCCAGCAGCGAACAGGGGCCGGAGACCCAGTACTTC. Using reference TRBV5-5 and TRBJ2-5 for the parts outside the CDR3, the full variable domain is DAGVTQSPTHLIKTRGQQVTLRCSPISGHKSVSWYQQVLGQGPQFIFQYYEKEERGRGNFPDRFSARQFPNYSSELNVNALLLGDSALYLCASSEQGPETQYFGPGTRLLVL.

This clone has more than one count but fewer than ten. J is TRBJ1-3 and V is TRBV18; 9 bases agree with TRBD1. With 0 bases clipped from V and 8 bases from J, the junction kept 5 bases outside the gene matches. CDR3 size: 15 residues. Germline V gene lookup returns CDR1 KGHSH and CDR2 LQKENI. CDR3: CASSPPGQGLYTIYF. CDR3 coding DNA: TGTGCCAGCTCACCACCGGGACAGGGCTTATACACCATATATTTT.

In this sample, this clone turned up a few times. V gene TRBV2 combines with J gene TRBJ2-3; D may be TRBD2 (6 bases). The V end was cut by 6 bases, the J end by 2 bases, with 15 bases between. Germline V gene lookup returns CDR1 SNHLY and CDR2 FYNNEI. CDR3 size: 15 residues. The CDR3 sequence is CASRDRGGSTDTQYF. The CDR3 DNA reads as TGTGCCAGCAGGGATAGGGGAGGTTCCACAGATACGCAGTATTTT.

The chain links TRBV6-5 to TRBJ2-3; tentatively, D is TRBD1 (6 bases). CDR1 is MNHEY and CDR2 is SVGAGI in the germline V gene. Trimming removed 6 bases at V and 1 base at J, with 11 bases between. The CDR3 length is 14 residues. The CDR3 here is CASRTGSRTDTQYF. The CDR3 bases are TGTGCCAGCAGAACAGGGTCCCGCACAGATACGCAGTATTTT.

The rearrangement uses TRBV4-3 and TRBJ1-1, with D tentatively TRBD1 (6 bases). The germline V gene has CDR1 LGHNA and CDR2 YSLEER. This CDR3 spans 14 amino acids. V lost 0 bases to trimming and J lost 4 bases, with 9 bases between them. The CDR3 region is CASSQDSGATEAFF. The CDR3 coding sequence is TGCGCCAGCAGCCAAGACTCGGGGGCCACTGAAGCTTTCTTT.

V is TRBV5-1 and J is TRBJ2-2; a possible D gene is TRBD1 (5 bases). Trimming left V 2 bases short and J 5 bases short, with 10 bases between. Germline assignment: CDR1 SGHRS and CDR2 YFSETQ. The CDR3 extends over 14 amino acids. CDR3 nucleotides: TGCGCCAGCAGCTTACCCAAGGGGACCGGGGAGCTGTTTTTT. Encoded protein: CASSLPKGTGELFF.

In its sample, this clone was seen a few times. Within the sample, other DNA sequences also encode this same CDR3. The J gene is TRBJ2-7, the V gene TRBV7-9; possible D gene TRBD2, 6 bases. The ends were cut back, 1 base at V and 0 bases at J, with 10 bases in the middle. Per the germline V gene, CDR1 is SEHNR and CDR2 is FQNEAQ (reference sequence). CDR3 length equals 15 residues. This CDR3 reads CASSLGAGSSYEQYF. The DNA for the CDR3 is TGTGCCAGCAGCTTAGGGGCGGGGAGCTCCTACGAGCAGTACTTC.